One sample yielded the 8 T cell receptor beta chains listed below, sequenced in a study of blood T cell repertoires in COVID-19. Using immunoSEQ multiplex PCR, the repertoire was profiled, and TCRdb retains in-frame clones only, with some absent. The data show roughly 250,000 clones, about 89% seen once. The sequencing input was peripheral blood. Receptor source: a man aged 25 to 40 with acute or convalescent COVID-19.

The chain has TRBV19 and TRBJ2-4; D ambiguous. The CDR3 has 14 amino acids. Per the germline V gene, CDR1 is LNHDA and CDR2 is SQIVND (reference sequence). V was cut by 6 bases and J by 4 bases, with 13 bases left in between. Here the CDR3 reads CASSPSPLKNIQYF. CDR3 DNA: TGTGCCAGTAGCCCTTCCCCCCTAAAAAACATTCAGTACTTC.

V is TRBV30 and J is TRBJ2-3, with 9 positions matching TRBD1. The trim removed 3 bases at V and 2 bases at J, leaving 6 bases unmatched. The CDR3 has 15 residues. Germline-derived CDR1 and CDR2 are GTSNPN and SVGIG (reference sequence). CDR3 region: CAWSLGQGYTDTQYF. CDR3 bases: TGTGCCTGGAGCCTGGGACAGGGTTACACAGATACGCAGTATTTT.

The chain recombines TRBV15 with TRBJ2-6, with a weak D call TRBD2 (6 bases). CDR1 and CDR2 (germline): LNHNV, YYDKDF (reference sequence). Trimming pared 3 bases from V and 0 bases from J, leaving 9 bases between. This CDR3 region has 16 residues. The DNA of the CDR3 is TGTGCCACCAGCAGGGGAGGTCCCTCTGGGGCCAACGTCCTGACTTTC. This codes for CATSRGGPSGANVLTF.

The rearrangement links TRBV5-1 to TRBJ1-1; TRBD1 is a possible D gene (6 bases). CDR1 SGHRS and CDR2 YFSETQ come from the germline V gene. This CDR3 spans 14 amino acids. The V end was cut by 5 bases, the J end by 9 bases, with 20 bases between. As DNA, the CDR3 is TGCGCCAGCAGAATCGGACAGAGTTTTCCTAAAGCTTTCTTT. Translation: CASRIGQSFPKAFF.

V gene TRBV7-2 combines with J gene TRBJ2-7; 7 bases fit TRBD2. CDR1 and CDR2 from the germline V gene are SGHTA and FQGNSA. V lost 2 bases, J lost 0 bases, and 16 bases stayed unmatched. The CDR3 consists of 19 residues. CDR3 nucleotides: TGTGCCAGCAGCTTAAAGTCCTCCGGGGGGTTAGCGGCCTCCTACGAGCAGTACTTC. This codes for CASSLKSSGGLAASYEQYF.

The V and J genes are TRBV18 and TRBJ2-1, with TRBD2 matching over 9 bases. Unmatched junction bases numbered 12, after V lost 6 bases and J lost 6 bases. The germline gives CDR1 KGHSH, CDR2 LQKENI. The CDR3 spans 16 residues. CDR3: CASSSGSLLTGNEQFF. The CDR3 DNA reads TGTGCCAGCTCTAGCGGGAGCCTATTAACGGGCAATGAGCAGTTCTTC.

The J gene is TRBJ2-1, the V gene TRBV24-1, with 7 bases lining up with TRBD2. V was pared by 4 bases and J by 7 bases, with 6 bases of the junction left unmatched. Per the germline V gene, CDR1 is KGHDR and CDR2 is SFDVKD. The CDR3 extends over 14 amino acids. CDR3 sequence reads: CATSDSGGLNEQFF. The CDR3 region has the DNA TGTGCCACCAGTGACTCGGGGGGTTTGAATGAGCAGTTCTTC.

V gene TRBV12-3 or TRBV12-4 combines with J gene TRBJ1-2; D may be TRBD1 (5 bases). The CDR3 sequence is 12 residues long. V was clipped by 5 bases and J by 5 bases, with 9 bases between them. CDR3 in DNA: TGTGCCAGCAGTAGGACACGATATGGCTACACCTTC. Translation: CASSRTRYGYTF.